What follows are 6 T cell receptor beta chains derived from one specimen sequenced in a study of long-term antiretroviral therapy in people with HIV. Researchers ran immunoSEQ v3.0 at survey level. This table comes from immunoSEQ multiplex PCR, and its TCRdb copy is limited to in-frame clones, with some not included. The sample records tens of thousands of clones, approximately 97% being singletons. The sequencing used unsorted PBMCs, collected 6.9 years after starting antiretroviral therapy. These receptor sequences come from a man between 25 and 39 years old with HIV.

The chain carries TRBV2 and TRBJ2-7; 11 bases line up with TRBD1. Looked up from germline, CDR1 is SNHLY and CDR2 is FYNNEI. V was pared by 5 bases and J by 4 bases, with 4 bases of the junction left unmatched. The CDR3 runs to 14 residues. The CDR3 sequence: CASSTGTGGYEQYF. DNA of the CDR3: TGTGCCAGCAGTACCGGGACAGGGGGGTACGAGCAGTACTTC. The full variable domain, completed using reference TRBV2 and TRBJ2-7, is EPEVTQTPSHQVTQMGQEVILRCVPISNHLYFYWYRQILGQKVEFLVSFYNNEISEKSEIFDDQFSVERPDGSNFTLKIRSTKLEDSAMYFCASSTGTGGYEQYFGPGTRLTVT.

The table lists this clone with a few counts. This chain connects TRBV4-3 to TRBJ2-7; 8 bases are shared with TRBD2. V dropped 1 base and J dropped 3; count of bases not matched to a gene: 5. The CDR3 sequence is 15 residues long. The V gene's germline CDR1 is LGHNA and CDR2 YSLEER. CDR3 sequence: CASSQALAGRYEQYF. The CDR3 DNA reads as TGCGCCAGCAGCCAAGCTCTAGCGGGCCGCTACGAGCAGTACTTC.

V usage is TRBV6-1 and J usage is TRBJ1-3; D gene uncertain. The CDR3 length is 16 residues. Between the trimmed V and J ends, which lost 0 bases and 1 base, there was a span of 10 bases. Germline V gene data show CDR1 as MNHNS and CDR2 as SASEGT. The CDR3 coding sequence is TGTGCCAGCAGTGAAGCCCTAATCATATCTGGAAACACCATATATTTT. As protein: CASSEALIISGNTIYF.

The V and J genes are TRBV11-3 and TRBJ1-2; no clear D gene. The CDR3 length is 12 residues. The ends were cut back, 4 bases at V and 4 bases at J, with 7 bases in the middle. Germline-derived CDR1 and CDR2 are SGHNT and YENEEA. CDR3 residues: CASSYRTYGYTF. As DNA, the CDR3 is TGTGCCAGCAGCTACCGGACCTATGGCTACACCTTC.

The chain joins TRBV19 to TRBJ2-3; 7 positions match TRBD1. Germline CDR1 reads LNHDA; CDR2 reads SQIVND (reference sequence). CDR3 length: 13 residues. Trimming cost V 6 bases and J 4 bases; bases outside gene matches: 4. In nucleotides, the CDR3 is TGTGCCAGTAGACCGCAGGGGGCAGATACGCAGTATTTT. This gives the protein CASRPQGADTQYF.

The V gene is TRBV9, the J gene TRBJ2-1; 7 bases line up with TRBD1. The J segment lost 12 bases and the V segment lost 0 bases, leaving 9 bases of the junction unmatched. Germline V gene data show CDR1 as SGDLS and CDR2 as YYNGEE. The CDR3 consists of 14 residues. CDR3 region: CASSVAPVRDRQFF. The CDR3 DNA follows: TGTGCCAGCAGCGTAGCGCCAGTCCGGGACAGGCAGTTCTTC.